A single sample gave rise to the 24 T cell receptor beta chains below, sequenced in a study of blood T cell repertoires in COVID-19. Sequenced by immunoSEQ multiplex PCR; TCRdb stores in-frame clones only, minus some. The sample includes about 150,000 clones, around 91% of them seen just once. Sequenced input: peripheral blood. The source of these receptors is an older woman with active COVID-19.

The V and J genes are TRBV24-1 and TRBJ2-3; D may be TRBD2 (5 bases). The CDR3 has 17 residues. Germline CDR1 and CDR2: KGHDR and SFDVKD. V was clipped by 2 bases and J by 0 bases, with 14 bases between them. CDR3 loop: CATSDSWTYPSTDTQYF. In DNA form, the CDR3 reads TGTGCCACCAGTGATTCGTGGACTTATCCTAGCACAGATACGCAGTATTTT.

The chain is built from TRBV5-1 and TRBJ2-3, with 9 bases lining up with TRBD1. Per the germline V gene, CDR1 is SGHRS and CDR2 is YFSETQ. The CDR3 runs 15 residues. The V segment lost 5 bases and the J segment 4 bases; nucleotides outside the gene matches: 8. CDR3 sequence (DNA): TGCGCCAGCAGACCACCGGGACAGGGATCAGATACGCAGTATTTT. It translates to CASRPPGQGSDTQYF. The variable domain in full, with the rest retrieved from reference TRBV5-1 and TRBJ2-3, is KAGVTQTPRYLIKTRGQQVTLSCSPISGHRSVSWYQQTPGQGLQFLFEYFSETQRNKGNFPGRFSGRQFSNSRSEMNVSTLELGDSALYLCASRPPGQGSDTQYFGPGTRLTVL.

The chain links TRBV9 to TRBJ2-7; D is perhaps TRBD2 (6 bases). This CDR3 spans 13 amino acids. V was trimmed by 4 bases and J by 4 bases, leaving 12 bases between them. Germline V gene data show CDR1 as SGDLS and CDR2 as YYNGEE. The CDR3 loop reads CASSSGTSYEQYF. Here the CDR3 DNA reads TGTGCCAGCAGCTCCGGGACTTCTTACGAGCAGTACTTC.

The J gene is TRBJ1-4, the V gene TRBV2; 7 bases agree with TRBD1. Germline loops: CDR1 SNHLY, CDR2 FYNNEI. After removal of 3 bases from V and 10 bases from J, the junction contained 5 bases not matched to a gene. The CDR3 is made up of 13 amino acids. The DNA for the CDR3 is TGTGCCAGCAGTGATAGGGGGCGAGGAAAACTGTTTTTT. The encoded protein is CASSDRGRGKLFF.

In DNA form, the CDR3 reads TGTGCCAGCAGCTTGATTCAGGGGTCCCACGGCTACACCTTC. Its translation is CASSLIQGSHGYTF. The genes are TRBV5-6 and TRBJ1-2; a weak D match, TRBD1 (6 bases). V lost 1 base, J lost 8 bases, and 15 bases lay in between. Germline-derived CDR1 and CDR2 are SGHDT and YYEEEE. This CDR3 has 14 residues.

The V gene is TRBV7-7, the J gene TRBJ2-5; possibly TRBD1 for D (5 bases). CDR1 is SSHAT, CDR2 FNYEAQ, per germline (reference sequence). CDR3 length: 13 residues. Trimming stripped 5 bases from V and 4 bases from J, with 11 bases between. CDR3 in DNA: TGTGCCAGCAGCCCTCTAAGGGGAGAGACCCAGTACTTC. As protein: CASSPLRGETQYF.

The CDR3 DNA is TGTGCCTGGACCGGACAGGGAGAGAGGAGCAATCAGCCCCAGCATTTT. Protein sequence: CAWTGQGERSNQPQHF. This sequence joins TRBV30 and TRBJ1-5; the match to TRBD1 covers 8 bases. CDR3 length equals 16 residues. The J segment lost 1 base and the V segment lost 4 bases, leaving 9 bases of the junction unmatched. The V gene's germline CDR1 is GTSNPN and CDR2 SVGIG (reference sequence).

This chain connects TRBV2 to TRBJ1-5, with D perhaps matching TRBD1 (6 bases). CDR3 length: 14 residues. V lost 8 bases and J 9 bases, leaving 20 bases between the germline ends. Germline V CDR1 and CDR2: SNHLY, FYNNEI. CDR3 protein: CASATGFGDRPQHF. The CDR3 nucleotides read TGTGCCAGCGCCACAGGGTTTGGCGATCGGCCCCAGCATTTT. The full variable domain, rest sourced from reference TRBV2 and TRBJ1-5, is EPEVTQTPSHQVTQMGQEVILRCVPISNHLYFYWYRQILGQKVEFLVSFYNNEISEKSEIFDDQFSVERPDGSNFTLKIRSTKLEDSAMYFCASATGFGDRPQHFGDGTRLSIL.

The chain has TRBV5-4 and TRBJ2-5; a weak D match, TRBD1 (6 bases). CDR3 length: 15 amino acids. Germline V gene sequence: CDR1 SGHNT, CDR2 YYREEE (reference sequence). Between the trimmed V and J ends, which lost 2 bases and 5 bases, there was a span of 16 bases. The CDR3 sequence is CASSLPTGGGETQYF. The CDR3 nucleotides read TGTGCCAGCAGCTTACCGACAGGAGGCGGGGAGACCCAGTACTTC.

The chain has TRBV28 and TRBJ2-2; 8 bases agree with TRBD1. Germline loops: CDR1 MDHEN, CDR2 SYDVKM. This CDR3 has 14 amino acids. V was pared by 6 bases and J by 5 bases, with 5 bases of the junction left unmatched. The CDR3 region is CASSLDRGTGELFF. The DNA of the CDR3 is TGTGCCAGCAGCCTCGACAGGGGAACCGGGGAGCTGTTTTTT.

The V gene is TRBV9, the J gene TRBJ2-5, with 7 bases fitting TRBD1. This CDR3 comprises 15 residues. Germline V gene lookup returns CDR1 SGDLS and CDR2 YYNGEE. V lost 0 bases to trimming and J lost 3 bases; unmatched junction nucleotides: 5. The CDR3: CASSVAWTGKETQYF. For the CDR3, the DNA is TGTGCCAGCAGCGTAGCTTGGACAGGAAAAGAGACCCAGTACTTC.

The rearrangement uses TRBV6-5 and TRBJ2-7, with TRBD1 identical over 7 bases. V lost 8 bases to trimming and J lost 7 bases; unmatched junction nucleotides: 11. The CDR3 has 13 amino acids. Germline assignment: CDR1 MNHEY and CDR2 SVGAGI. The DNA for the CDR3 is TGTGCCAGCGATCCGACAGGGCTGGGGGAGCAGTACTTC. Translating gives CASDPTGLGEQYF.

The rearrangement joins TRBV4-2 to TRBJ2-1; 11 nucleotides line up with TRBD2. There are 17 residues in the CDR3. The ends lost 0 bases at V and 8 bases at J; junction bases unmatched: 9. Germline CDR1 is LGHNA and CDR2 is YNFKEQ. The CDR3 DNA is TGTGCCAGCAGCCAAGAGGAGCTAGCGGGAGGACGGTATGAGCAGTTCTTC. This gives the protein CASSQEELAGGRYEQFF.

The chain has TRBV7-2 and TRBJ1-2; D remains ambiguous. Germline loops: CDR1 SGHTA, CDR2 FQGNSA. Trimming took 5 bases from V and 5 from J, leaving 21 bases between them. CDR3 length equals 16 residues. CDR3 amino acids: CASSPPWGENHYGYTF. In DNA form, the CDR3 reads TGTGCCAGCAGCCCCCCTTGGGGAGAGAACCATTATGGCTACACCTTC. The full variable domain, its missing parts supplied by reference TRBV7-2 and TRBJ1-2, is GAGVSQSPSNKVTEKGKDVELRCDPISGHTALYWYRQSLGQGLEFLIYFQGNSAPDKSGLPSDRFSAERTGGSVSTLTIQRTQQEDSAVYLCASSPPWGENHYGYTFGSGTRLTVV.

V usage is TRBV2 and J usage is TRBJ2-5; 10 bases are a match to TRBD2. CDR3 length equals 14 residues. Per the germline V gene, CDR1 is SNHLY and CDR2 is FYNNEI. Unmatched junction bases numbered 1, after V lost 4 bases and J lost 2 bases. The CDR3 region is CASSGLAGQETQYF. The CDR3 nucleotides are TGTGCCAGCAGTGGACTAGCGGGTCAAGAGACCCAGTACTTC.

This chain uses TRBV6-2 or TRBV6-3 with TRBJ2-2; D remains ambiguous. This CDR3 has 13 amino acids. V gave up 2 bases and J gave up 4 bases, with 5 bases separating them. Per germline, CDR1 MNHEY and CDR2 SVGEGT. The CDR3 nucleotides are TGTGCCAGCAGTTACGCGGTCACCGGGGAGCTGTTTTTT. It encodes CASSYAVTGELFF.

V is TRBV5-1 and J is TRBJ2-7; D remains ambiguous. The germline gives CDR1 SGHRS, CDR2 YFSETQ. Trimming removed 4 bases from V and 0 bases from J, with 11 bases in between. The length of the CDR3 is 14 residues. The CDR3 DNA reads TGCGCCAGCAGCCCCCAGGTCAACTCCTACGAGCAGTACTTC. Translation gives CASSPQVNSYEQYF.

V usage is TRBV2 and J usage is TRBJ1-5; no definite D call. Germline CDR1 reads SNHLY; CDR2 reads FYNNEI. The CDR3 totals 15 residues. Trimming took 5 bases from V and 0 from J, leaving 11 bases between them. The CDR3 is CASSPGFHSNQPQHF. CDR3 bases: TGTGCCAGCAGTCCAGGCTTTCATAGCAATCAGCCCCAGCATTTT.

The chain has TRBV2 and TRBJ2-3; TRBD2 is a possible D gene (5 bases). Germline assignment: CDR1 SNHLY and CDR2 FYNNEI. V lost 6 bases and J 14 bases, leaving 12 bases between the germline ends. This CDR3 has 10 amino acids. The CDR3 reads CASRQRGWYF. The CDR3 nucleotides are TGTGCCAGCAGGCAACGGGGTTGGTATTTT.

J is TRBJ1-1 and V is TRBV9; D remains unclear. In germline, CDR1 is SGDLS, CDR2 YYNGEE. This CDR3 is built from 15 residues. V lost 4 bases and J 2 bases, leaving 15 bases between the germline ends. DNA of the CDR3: TGTGCCAGCAGCTCTCCCCTGGGCGCCAACACTGAAGCTTTCTTT. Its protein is CASSSPLGANTEAFF.

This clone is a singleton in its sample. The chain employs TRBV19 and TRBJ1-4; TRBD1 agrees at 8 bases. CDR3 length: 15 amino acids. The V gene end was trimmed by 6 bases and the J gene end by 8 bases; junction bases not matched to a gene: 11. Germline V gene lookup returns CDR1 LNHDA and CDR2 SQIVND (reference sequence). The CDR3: CASSPQSGGGEKLFF. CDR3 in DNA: TGTGCCAGTAGCCCCCAGTCAGGGGGCGGCGAAAAACTGTTTTTT.

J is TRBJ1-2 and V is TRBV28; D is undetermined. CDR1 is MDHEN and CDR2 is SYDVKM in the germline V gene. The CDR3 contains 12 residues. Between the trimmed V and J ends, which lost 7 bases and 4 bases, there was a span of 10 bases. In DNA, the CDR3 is TGTGCCAGCACCCCGGGGAGCTATGGCTACACCTTC. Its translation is CASTPGSYGYTF.

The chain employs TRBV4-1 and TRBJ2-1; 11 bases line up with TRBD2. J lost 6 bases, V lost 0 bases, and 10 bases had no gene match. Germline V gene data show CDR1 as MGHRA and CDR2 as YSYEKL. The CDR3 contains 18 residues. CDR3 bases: TGCGCCAGCAGCCAAGATCGCCTACTAGCGGGAGTTGGCAATGAGCAGTTCTTC. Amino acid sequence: CASSQDRLLAGVGNEQFF.

As DNA, the CDR3 is TGTGCCAGCAGCCTCCCGACAGAAGCTTTCTTT. The encoded protein is CASSLPTEAFF. The chain uses TRBV7-9 and TRBJ1-1; no clear D. This CDR3 is built from 11 residues. CDR1 and CDR2 (germline): SEHNR, FQNEAQ (reference sequence). Trimming left V 5 bases short and J 8 bases short, with 9 bases between.